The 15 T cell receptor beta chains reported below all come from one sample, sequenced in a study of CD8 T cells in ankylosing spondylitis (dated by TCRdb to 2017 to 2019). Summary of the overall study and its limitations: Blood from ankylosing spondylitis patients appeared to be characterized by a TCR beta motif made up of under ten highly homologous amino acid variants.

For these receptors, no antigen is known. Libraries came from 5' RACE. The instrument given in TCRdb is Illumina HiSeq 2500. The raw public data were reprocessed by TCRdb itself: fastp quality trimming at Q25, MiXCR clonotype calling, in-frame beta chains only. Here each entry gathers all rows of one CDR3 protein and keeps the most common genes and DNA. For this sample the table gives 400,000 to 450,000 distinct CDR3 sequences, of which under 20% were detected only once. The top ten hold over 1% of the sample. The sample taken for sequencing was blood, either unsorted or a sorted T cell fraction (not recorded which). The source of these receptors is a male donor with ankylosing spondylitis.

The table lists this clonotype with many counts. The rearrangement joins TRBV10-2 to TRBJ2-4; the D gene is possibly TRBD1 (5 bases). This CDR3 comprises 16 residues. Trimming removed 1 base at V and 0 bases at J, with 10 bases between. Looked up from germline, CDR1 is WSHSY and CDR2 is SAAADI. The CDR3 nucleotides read TGCGCCAGCAGTGAGTGGGGCGAATCAGCCAAAAACATTCAGTACTTC. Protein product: CASSEWGESAKNIQYF.

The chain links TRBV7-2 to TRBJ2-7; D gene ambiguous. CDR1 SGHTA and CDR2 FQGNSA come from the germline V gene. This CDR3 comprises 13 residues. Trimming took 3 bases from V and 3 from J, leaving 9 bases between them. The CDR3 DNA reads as TGTGCCAGCAGCTTGGTATTGAACTACGAGCAGTACTTC. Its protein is CASSLVLNYEQYF.

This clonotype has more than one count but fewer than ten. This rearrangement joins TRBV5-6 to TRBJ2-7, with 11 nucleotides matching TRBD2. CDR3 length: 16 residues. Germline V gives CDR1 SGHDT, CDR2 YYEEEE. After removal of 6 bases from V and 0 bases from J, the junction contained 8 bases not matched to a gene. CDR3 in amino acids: CASNTYGTSGSYEQYF. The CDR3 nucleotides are TGTGCCAGCAACACCTACGGGACTAGCGGCTCCTACGAGCAGTACTTC.

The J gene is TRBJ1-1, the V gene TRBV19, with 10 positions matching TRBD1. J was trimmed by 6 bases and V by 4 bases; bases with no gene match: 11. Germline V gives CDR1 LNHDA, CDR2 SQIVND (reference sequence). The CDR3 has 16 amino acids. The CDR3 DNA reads TGTGCCAGTAGTAGACGACAGGGGGCTAGGGGACCTGAAGCTTTCTTT. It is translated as CASSRRQGARGPEAFF.

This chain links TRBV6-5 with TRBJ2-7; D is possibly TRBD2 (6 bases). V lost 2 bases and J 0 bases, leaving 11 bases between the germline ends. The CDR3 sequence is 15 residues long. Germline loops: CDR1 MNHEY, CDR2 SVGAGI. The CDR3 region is CASSYLARSSYEQYF. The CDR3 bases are TGTGCCAGCAGTTACCTAGCGCGGAGCTCCTACGAGCAGTACTTC.

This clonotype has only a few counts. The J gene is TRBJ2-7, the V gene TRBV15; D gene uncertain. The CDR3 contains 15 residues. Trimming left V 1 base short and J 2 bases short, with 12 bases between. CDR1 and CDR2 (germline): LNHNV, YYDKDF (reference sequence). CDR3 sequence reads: CATSRGALGTYEQYF. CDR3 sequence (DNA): TGTGCCACCAGCAGAGGTGCCCTTGGGACCTACGAGCAGTACTTC. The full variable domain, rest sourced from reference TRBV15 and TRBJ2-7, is DAMVIQNPRYQVTQFGKPVTLSCSQTLNHNVMYWYQQKSSQAPKLLFHYYDKDFNNEADTPDNFQSRRPNTSFCFLDIRSPGLGDTAMYLCATSRGALGTYEQYFGPGTRLTVT.

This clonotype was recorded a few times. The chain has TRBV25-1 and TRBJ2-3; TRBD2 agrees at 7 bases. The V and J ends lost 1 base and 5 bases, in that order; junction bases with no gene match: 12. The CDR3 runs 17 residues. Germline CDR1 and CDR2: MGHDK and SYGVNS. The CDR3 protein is CASSESRRRGSKDTQYF. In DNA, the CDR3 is TGTGCCAGCAGTGAATCCCGCCGGCGGGGGTCCAAAGATACGCAGTATTTT. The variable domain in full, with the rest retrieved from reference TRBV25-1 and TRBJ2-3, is EADIYQTPRYLVIGTGKKITLECSQTMGHDKMYWYQQDPGMELHLIHYSYGVNSTEKGDLSSESTVSRIRTEHFPLTLESARPSHTSQYLCASSESRRRGSKDTQYFGPGTRLTVL.

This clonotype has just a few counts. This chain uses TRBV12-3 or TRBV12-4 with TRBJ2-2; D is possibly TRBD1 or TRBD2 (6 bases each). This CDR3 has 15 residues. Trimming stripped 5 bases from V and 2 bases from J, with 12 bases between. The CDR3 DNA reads TGTGCCAGCAGTGTACAGGGACTTAACACCGGGGAGCTGTTTTTT. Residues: CASSVQGLNTGELFF.

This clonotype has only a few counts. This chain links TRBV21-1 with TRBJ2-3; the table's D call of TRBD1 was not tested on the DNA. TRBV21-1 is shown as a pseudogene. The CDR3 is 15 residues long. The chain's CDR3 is CASSKDRGSADTQYF. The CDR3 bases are TGTGCCAGCAGCAAAGACAGGGGGAGCGCAGATACGCAGTATTTT.

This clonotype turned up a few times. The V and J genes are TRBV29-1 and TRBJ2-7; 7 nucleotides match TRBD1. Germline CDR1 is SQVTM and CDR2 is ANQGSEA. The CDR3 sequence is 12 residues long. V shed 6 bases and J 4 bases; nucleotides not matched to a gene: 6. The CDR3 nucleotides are TGCAGCGTACAGGGGTTGAGGTACGAGCAGTACTTC. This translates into CSVQGLRYEQYF.

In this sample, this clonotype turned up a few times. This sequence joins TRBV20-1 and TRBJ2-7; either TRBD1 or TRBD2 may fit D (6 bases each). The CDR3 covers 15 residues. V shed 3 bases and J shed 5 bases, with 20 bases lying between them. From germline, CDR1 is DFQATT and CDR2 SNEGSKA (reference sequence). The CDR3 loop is CSASGGSGAGDEQYF. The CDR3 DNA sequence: TGCAGTGCTAGTGGCGGTTCGGGGGCCGGAGACGAGCAGTACTTC.

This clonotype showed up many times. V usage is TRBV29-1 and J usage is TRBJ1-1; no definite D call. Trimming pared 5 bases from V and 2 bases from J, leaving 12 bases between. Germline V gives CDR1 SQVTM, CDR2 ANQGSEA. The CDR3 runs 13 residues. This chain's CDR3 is CSVRAALNTEAFF. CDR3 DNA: TGCAGCGTTCGTGCGGCCTTAAACACTGAAGCTTTCTTT.

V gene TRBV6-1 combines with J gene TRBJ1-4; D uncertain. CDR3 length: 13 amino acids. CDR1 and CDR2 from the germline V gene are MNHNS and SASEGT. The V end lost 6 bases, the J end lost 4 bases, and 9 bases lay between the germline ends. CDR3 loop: CASSRTSNEKLFF. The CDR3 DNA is TGTGCCAGCAGCCGAACCAGTAATGAAAAACTGTTTTTT.

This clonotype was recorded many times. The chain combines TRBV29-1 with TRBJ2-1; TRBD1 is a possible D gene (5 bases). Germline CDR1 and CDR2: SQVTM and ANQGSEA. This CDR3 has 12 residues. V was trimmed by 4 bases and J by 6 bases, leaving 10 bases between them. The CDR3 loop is CSVGQGSNEQFF. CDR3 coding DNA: TGCAGCGTTGGTCAGGGAAGCAATGAGCAGTTCTTC.

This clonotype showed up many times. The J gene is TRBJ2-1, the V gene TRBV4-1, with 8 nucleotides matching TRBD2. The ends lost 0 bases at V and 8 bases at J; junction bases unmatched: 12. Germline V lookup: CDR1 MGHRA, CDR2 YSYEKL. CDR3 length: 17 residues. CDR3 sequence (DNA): TGCGCCAGCAGCCAAGATGGCGCGGGAGGTACGAACGATGAGCAGTTCTTC. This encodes CASSQDGAGGTNDEQFF.